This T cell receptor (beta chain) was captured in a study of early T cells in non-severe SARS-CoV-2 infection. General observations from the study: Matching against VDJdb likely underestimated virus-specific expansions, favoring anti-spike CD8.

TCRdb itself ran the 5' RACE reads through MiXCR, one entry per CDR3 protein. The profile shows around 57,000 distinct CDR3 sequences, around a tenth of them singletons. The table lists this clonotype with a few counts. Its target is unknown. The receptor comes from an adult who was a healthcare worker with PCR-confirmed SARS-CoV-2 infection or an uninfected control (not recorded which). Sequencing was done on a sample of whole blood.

This CDR3 reads CSADWAPPVYTF. The CDR3 coding sequence is TGCAGCGCAGACTGGGCGCCGCCTGTCTACACCTTC. The J gene is TRBJ1-2, the V gene TRBV20-1, with no clear D. Germline values: CDR1 DFQATT, CDR2 SNEGSKA (reference sequence). This CDR3 region has 12 residues.